Shown below are 20 T cell receptor beta chains from a single sample sequenced in a study of shared T cell receptors in the human thymus. Measured with immunoSEQ multiplex PCR; TCRdb has only the in-frame clones, and not every one. The table shows hundreds of thousands of clones, with more than 70% occurring only once. In addition, the sample was reused for a study of human thymus T cells.

The sequencing sample was made of thymocytes. These receptors originate from a boy in the first two years of life with a congenital heart defect.

This clone was observed a single time. The V gene is TRBV28, the J gene TRBJ2-7; D remains ambiguous. The CDR3 is 15 amino acids. Germline V gene lookup returns CDR1 MDHEN and CDR2 SYDVKM. Between the trimmed V and J ends, which lost 7 bases and 2 bases, there was a span of 18 bases. CDR3 loop: CASTQREEKPYEQYF. The CDR3, as DNA: TGTGCCAGCACCCAACGAGAGGAGAAGCCCTACGAGCAGTACTTC.

The V call is TRBV14, the J call TRBJ2-7, with TRBD2 as a possible D gene (6 bases). The germline V gene encodes CDR1 SGHDN and CDR2 FVKESK. The CDR3 covers 21 residues. Trimming took off 0 bases at V and 0 bases at J, with 27 bases between the two ends. CDR3 DNA sequence: TGTGCCAGCAGCCAAGAGAGCCCGACTCTCGCTAGCGCTCTTGACTCCTACGAGCAGTACTTC. This gives the protein CASSQESPTLASALDSYEQYF.

This clone was counted once. V and J are TRBV5-6 and TRBJ2-4; D is ambiguous. The germline V gene has CDR1 SGHDT and CDR2 YYEEEE. The CDR3 runs to 18 residues. V lost 2 bases, J lost 0 bases, and 18 bases lay in between. The CDR3 DNA sequence: TGTGCCAGCAGCTTATTCCCAAAGTTAGATCTAGCCAAAAACATTCAGTACTTC. Protein product: CASSLFPKLDLAKNIQYF.

A remark on this clone: The identical CDR3 is also encoded by other nucleotide sequences in the sample. CDR3 loop: CASSVGTGGEQYF. CDR3 nucleotide sequence: TGTGCCAGCAGCGTTGGGACAGGAGGCGAGCAGTACTTC. The chain recombines TRBV9 with TRBJ2-7; 8 bases are a match to TRBD1. CDR1 and CDR2 from the germline V gene are SGDLS and YYNGEE. CDR3 length: 13 amino acids. J lost 6 bases, V lost 2 bases, and 4 bases had no gene match. Full variable domain (rest looked up from reference TRBV9 and TRBJ2-7): DSGVTQTPKHLITATGQRVTLRCSPRSGDLSVYWYQQSLDQGLQFLIQYYNGEERAKGNILERFSAQQFPDLHSELNLSSLELGDSALYFCASSVGTGGEQYFGPGTRLTVT.

The chain couples TRBV28 to TRBJ1-1, with D perhaps matching TRBD1 (6 bases). Trimming removed 8 bases at V and 8 bases at J, with 15 bases between. CDR1 is MDHEN and CDR2 is SYDVKM in the germline V gene. This CDR3 is built from 12 residues. This CDR3 reads CASVPTGKEAFF. CDR3 sequence (DNA): TGTGCCAGCGTACCTACAGGGAAGGAAGCTTTCTTT. The full variable domain, in which reference TRBV28 and TRBJ1-1 provide the parts outside the CDR3, is DVKVTQSSRYLVKRTGEKVFLECVQDMDHENMFWYRQDPGLGLRLIYFSYDVKMKEKGDIPEGYSVSREKKERFSLILESASTNQTSMYLCASVPTGKEAFFGQGTRLTVV.

J is TRBJ2-1 and V is TRBV5-1, with 9 positions matching TRBD2. CDR1 is SGHRS and CDR2 is YFSETQ in the germline V gene. V shed 4 bases, J shed 3 bases, and the junction held 11 bases outside the gene matches. The CDR3 spans 17 residues. The CDR3 spells CASSLEKASGIYNEQFF. CDR3 in DNA: TGCGCCAGCAGCCTGGAAAAGGCTAGCGGGATCTACAATGAGCAGTTCTTC.

This clone was seen just once. V gene TRBV5-1 combines with J gene TRBJ1-1; D is possibly TRBD1 (6 bases). Germline V lookup: CDR1 SGHRS, CDR2 YFSETQ. The CDR3 is made up of 13 amino acids. With 4 bases removed from V and 3 bases from J, the gap between germline ends came to 10 bases. CDR3 sequence reads: CASSATGHTEAFF. In DNA form, the CDR3 reads TGCGCCAGCAGCGCGACAGGCCACACTGAAGCTTTCTTT.

The CDR3 nucleotides are TGTGCCAGCAGTCCCATACGGGGGGGGCATGGCTACACCTTC. Translated: CASSPIRGGHGYTF. The rearrangement links TRBV27 to TRBJ1-2, with D perhaps TRBD1 (6 bases). The CDR3 length is 14 residues. The V and J ends lost 5 bases and 6 bases respectively, with 16 bases between them. Germline-derived CDR1 and CDR2 are MNHEY and SMNVEV (reference sequence).

This chain joins TRBV5-4 and TRBJ2-7, with a weak D call TRBD1 (6 bases). V gave up 2 bases and J gave up 0 bases, with 15 bases separating them. The CDR3 sequence is 16 residues long. Germline-derived CDR1 and CDR2 are SGHNT and YYREEE (reference sequence). DNA of the CDR3: TGTGCCAGCAGCTTACATGGAGCAGGGGCCTCCTACGAGCAGTACTTC. This translates into CASSLHGAGASYEQYF.

The V call is TRBV4-3, the J call TRBJ2-2; 9 bases map to TRBD1. Germline trimming cut 0 bases from V and 4 bases from J; bases unmatched to any gene: 9. The CDR3 loop spans 18 amino acids. Germline CDR1 LGHNA, CDR2 YSLEER. Here the CDR3 reads CASSQEGRGTGPTGELFF. The CDR3 DNA reads as TGCGCCAGCAGCCAAGAGGGTAGAGGGACAGGGCCCACCGGGGAGCTGTTTTTT.

This chain connects TRBV14 to TRBJ2-7, with D uncertain. The V end was cut by 0 bases, the J end by 1 base, with 10 bases between. CDR1 is SGHDN, CDR2 FVKESK, per germline. The CDR3 is made up of 15 amino acids. CDR3 bases: TGTGCCAGCAGCCAAGACGCGCAGGTATCCTACGAGCAGTACTTC. It translates to CASSQDAQVSYEQYF.

The CDR3 region is CASSPKAHRDSTDTQYF. CDR3 in DNA: TGTGCCAGCTCACCAAAGGCGCACAGGGATAGCACAGATACGCAGTATTTT. J is TRBJ2-3 and V is TRBV18; the D gene is possibly TRBD1 (6 bases). CDR1 and CDR2 (germline): KGHSH, LQKENI. V was trimmed by 2 bases and J by 0 bases, leaving 15 bases between them. This CDR3 is 17 amino acids long.

V gene TRBV6-5 combines with J gene TRBJ2-7; D is possibly TRBD1 (6 bases). The germline V gene has CDR1 MNHEY and CDR2 SVGAGI. V was clipped by 2 bases and J by 2 bases, with 13 bases between them. The CDR3 totals 15 residues. As DNA, the CDR3 is TGTGCCAGCAGTTACGGGGCAGGGGTGCCCTACGAGCAGTACTTC. It yields the protein CASSYGAGVPYEQYF.

This clone was seen a single time. The V gene is TRBV11-2, the J gene TRBJ1-2; TRBD1 matches 8 bases. Germline trimming cut 4 bases from V and 3 bases from J; bases unmatched to any gene: 10. Germline V gene data show CDR1 as SGHAT and CDR2 as FQNNGV. The CDR3 has 16 residues. The CDR3 sequence: CASSSPPGTGYYGYTF. CDR3 DNA: TGTGCCAGCAGCTCCCCCCCCGGGACAGGCTACTATGGCTACACCTTC.

This chain uses TRBV7-2 with TRBJ1-2; unclear D gene. Germline V gene lookup returns CDR1 SGHTA and CDR2 FQGNSA. The V gene lost 7 bases and the J gene lost 0 bases, with 12 bases spanning the gap. The CDR3 runs to 14 residues. The CDR3 sequence is CASNPPPANYGYTF. CDR3 in DNA: TGTGCCAGCAACCCGCCGCCGGCTAACTATGGCTACACCTTC.

The V call is TRBV6-1, the J call TRBJ1-2; TRBD1 agrees at 7 bases. J lost 6 bases, V lost 6 bases, and 7 bases had no gene match. CDR1 MNHNS and CDR2 SASEGT come from the germline V gene. The CDR3 is 13 amino acids. The CDR3 DNA is TGTGCCAGCAGCGCCAAGGGGGCTCATGGCTACACCTTC. It translates to CASSAKGAHGYTF.

The gene calls are TRBV7-8 and TRBJ1-6, with D unclear. Germline values: CDR1 SGHVS, CDR2 FQNEAQ. The V end was cut by 0 bases, the J end by 0 bases, with 15 bases between. The CDR3 sequence is 19 residues long. CDR3 residues: CASSLARDGWSSYNSPLHF. The CDR3 DNA is TGTGCCAGCAGCTTAGCGCGCGACGGATGGAGCTCCTATAATTCACCCCTCCACTTT.

The rearrangement uses TRBV6-4 and TRBJ2-7, with D possibly matching TRBD1 (6 bases). V was clipped by 3 bases and J by 1 base, with 16 bases between them. This CDR3 region has 16 residues. Germline CDR1 and CDR2: MRHNA and SNTAGT. The CDR3 protein is CASSDDPGANSYEQYF. The CDR3 region has the DNA TGTGCCAGCAGTGATGATCCAGGGGCGAATTCCTACGAGCAGTACTTC.

The CDR3 here is CASSHTSVGAYEQYF. CDR3 coding DNA: TGTGCCAGCAGCCATACTAGCGTTGGCGCCTACGAGCAGTACTTC. This chain links TRBV4-2 with TRBJ2-7, with TRBD2 matching 7 bases. The CDR3 has 15 amino acids. Germline V lookup: CDR1 LGHNA, CDR2 YNFKEQ. The V gene end was trimmed by 3 bases and the J gene end by 2 bases; junction bases not matched to a gene: 7.

The J gene is TRBJ2-7, the V gene TRBV6-4; 8 nucleotides match TRBD2. Germline CDR1 is MRHNA and CDR2 is SNTAGT. J was trimmed by 6 bases and V by 1 base; bases with no gene match: 14. The CDR3 is 17 residues long. The CDR3 sequence: CASSDWGDAGGVCEQYF. CDR3 coding DNA: TGTGCCAGCAGTGACTGGGGCGATGCGGGAGGCGTCTGCGAGCAGTACTTC.